This TCR beta chain originates from a study of long-term antiretroviral therapy in people with HIV. The libraries were made with immunoSEQ v3.0 at survey level. Profiled with immunoSEQ multiplex PCR; TCRdb holds only in-frame clones, not every one. The repertoire includes about 18,000 clones, roughly 80% of them detected once, and 15% to 20% sits in the top ten. The CDR3 runs 14 residues. Germline assignment: CDR1 MDHEN and CDR2 SYDVKM. Germline trimming cut 6 bases from V and 6 bases from J; bases unmatched to any gene: 6. The specimen comprised unsorted PBMCs, sampled 0.6 years after starting antiretroviral therapy. The chain combines TRBV28 with TRBJ2-2, with 8 bases that match TRBD1. This sequence was found in a woman aged 18 to 35 with HIV. The CDR3 here is CASRPGQVPGELFF. The CDR3 coding sequence is TGTGCCAGCAGACCGGGACAGGTCCCCGGGGAGCTGTTTTTT. Supplemented by reference TRBV28 and TRBJ2-2, the full variable domain reads DVKVTQSSRYLVKRTGEKVFLECVQDMDHENMFWYRQDPGLGLRLIYFSYDVKMKEKGDIPEGYSVSREKKERFSLILESASTNQTSMYLCASRPGQVPGELFFGEGSRLTVL.